These 2 T cell receptor beta chains originate from one sample sequenced in a study of shared clonotypes between healthy human individuals. The table came from immunoSEQ multiplex PCR; TCRdb's copy has only in-frame clones and leaves some out. The sample shows hundreds of thousands of clones, almost 97% of them seen only once. Sequenced material: naive CD4+ T cells sorted from blood. Indicated subset: CD45RA+ positively selected. These receptors were obtained from a woman in her thirties in good health.

This chain joins TRBV14 and TRBJ2-7; maybe TRBD1 (5 bases). V was cut by 2 bases and J by 5 bases, with 13 bases left in between. The CDR3 extends over 14 amino acids. The germline gives CDR1 SGHDN, CDR2 FVKESK. The CDR3 is CASSQRKGADEQYF. The CDR3 DNA reads as TGTGCCAGCAGCCAACGGAAAGGGGCCGACGAGCAGTACTTC. Supplemented by reference TRBV14 and TRBJ2-7, the full variable domain reads EAGVTQFPSHSVIEKGQTVTLRCDPISGHDNLYWYRRVMGKEIKFLLHFVKESKQDESGMPNNRFLAERTGGTYSTLKVQPAELEDSGVYFCASSQRKGADEQYFGPGTRLTVT.

The genes are TRBV19 and TRBJ2-3, with 10 bases that match TRBD2. Germline-derived CDR1 and CDR2 are LNHDA and SQIVND (reference sequence). V shed 3 bases and J 0 bases; nucleotides not matched to a gene: 9. The CDR3 extends over 18 amino acids. The DNA for the CDR3 is TGTGCCAGTAGTATCGCCCGGACTAGCGGTACTAGCACAGATACGCAGTATTTT. Protein sequence: CASSIARTSGTSTDTQYF.